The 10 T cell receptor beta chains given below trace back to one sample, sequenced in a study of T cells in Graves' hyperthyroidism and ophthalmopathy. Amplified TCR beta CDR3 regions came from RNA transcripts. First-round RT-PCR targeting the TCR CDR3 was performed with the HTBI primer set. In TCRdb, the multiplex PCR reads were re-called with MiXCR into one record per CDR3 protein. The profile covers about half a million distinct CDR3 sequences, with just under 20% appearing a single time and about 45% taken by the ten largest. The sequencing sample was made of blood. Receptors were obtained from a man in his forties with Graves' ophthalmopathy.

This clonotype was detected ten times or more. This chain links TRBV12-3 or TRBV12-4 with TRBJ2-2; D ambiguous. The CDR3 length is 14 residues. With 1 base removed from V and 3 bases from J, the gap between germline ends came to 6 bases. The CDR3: CASSLGADTGELFF. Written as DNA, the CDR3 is TGTGCCAGCAGTTTAGGGGCAGACACCGGGGAGCTGTTTTTT.

This CDR3 reads CASSVARASGATDTQYF. In DNA form, the CDR3 reads TGTGCCAGCAGCGTAGCTCGGGCTAGCGGGGCCACAGATACGCAGTATTTT. The V gene is TRBV9, the J gene TRBJ2-3; 9 positions agree with TRBD2. In germline, CDR1 is SGDLS, CDR2 YYNGEE. V was pared by 0 bases and J by 2 bases, with 7 bases of the junction left unmatched. The CDR3 consists of 17 residues.

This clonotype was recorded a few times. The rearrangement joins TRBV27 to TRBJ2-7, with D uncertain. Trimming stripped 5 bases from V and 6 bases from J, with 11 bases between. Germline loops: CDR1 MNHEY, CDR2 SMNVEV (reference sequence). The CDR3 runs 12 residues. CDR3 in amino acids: CASSPSPSEQYF. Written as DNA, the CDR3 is TGTGCCAGCAGTCCCTCCCCGAGCGAGCAGTACTTC.

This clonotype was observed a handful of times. CDR3 in DNA: TGCAGTGCTAGAGTCCTAGCGGGAGTCCCCTACGAGCAGTACTTC. This translates into CSARVLAGVPYEQYF. The chain has TRBV20-1 and TRBJ2-7, with 10 bases fitting TRBD2. The CDR3 has 15 amino acids. V gave up 1 base and J gave up 2 bases; unmatched junction bases: 5. CDR1 is DFQATT, CDR2 SNEGSKA, per germline (reference sequence).

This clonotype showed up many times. The CDR3 region is CASSVGTSGTYEQYF. CDR3 sequence (DNA): TGTGCCAGCAGCGTGGGGACTAGCGGGACCTACGAGCAGTACTTC. The chain links TRBV9 to TRBJ2-7, with 13 bases fitting TRBD2. The germline V gene has CDR1 SGDLS and CDR2 YYNGEE. The CDR3 covers 15 residues. Trimming took 2 bases from V and 2 from J; bases not matched to a gene: 1.

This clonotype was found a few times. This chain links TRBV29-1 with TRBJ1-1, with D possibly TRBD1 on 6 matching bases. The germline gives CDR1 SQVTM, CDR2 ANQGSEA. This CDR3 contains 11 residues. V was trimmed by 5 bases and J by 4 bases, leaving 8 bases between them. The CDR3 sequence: CSVRRGTEAFF. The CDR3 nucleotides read TGCAGCGTTCGCAGGGGCACTGAAGCTTTCTTT.

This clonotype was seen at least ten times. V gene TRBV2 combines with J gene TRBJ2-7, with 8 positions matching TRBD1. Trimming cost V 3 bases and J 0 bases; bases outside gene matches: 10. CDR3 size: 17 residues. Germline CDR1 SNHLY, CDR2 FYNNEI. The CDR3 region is CASSDFSTGVSSYEQYF. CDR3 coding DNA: TGTGCCAGCAGTGACTTTTCGACAGGGGTGAGCTCCTACGAGCAGTACTTC.

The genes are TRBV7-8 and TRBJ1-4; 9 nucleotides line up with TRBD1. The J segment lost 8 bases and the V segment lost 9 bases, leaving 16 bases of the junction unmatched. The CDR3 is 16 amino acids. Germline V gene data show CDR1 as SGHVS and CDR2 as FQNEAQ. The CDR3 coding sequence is TGTGCCAGTTCCTCCGCTACCGGGACAGGGCCCGAAAAACTGTTTTTT. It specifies CASSSATGTGPEKLFF. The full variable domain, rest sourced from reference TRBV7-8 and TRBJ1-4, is GAGVSQSPRYKVAKRGQDVALRCDPISGHVSLFWYQQALGQGPEFLTYFQNEAQLDKSGLPSDRFFAERPEGSVSTLKIQRTQQEDSAVYLCASSSATGTGPEKLFFGSGTQLSVL.

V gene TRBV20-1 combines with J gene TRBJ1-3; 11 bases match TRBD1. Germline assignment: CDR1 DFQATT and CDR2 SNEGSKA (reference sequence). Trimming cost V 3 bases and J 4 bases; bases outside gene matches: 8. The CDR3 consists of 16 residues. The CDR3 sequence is CSARTGTGGPGNTIYF. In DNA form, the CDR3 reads TGCAGTGCTAGGACCGGGACAGGGGGGCCCGGAAACACCATATATTTT.

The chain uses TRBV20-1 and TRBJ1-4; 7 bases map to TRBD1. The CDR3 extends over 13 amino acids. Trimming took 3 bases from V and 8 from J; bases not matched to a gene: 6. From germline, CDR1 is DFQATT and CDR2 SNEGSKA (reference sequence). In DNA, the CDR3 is TGCAGTGCTAGTGACAGGGCTACGGAAAAACTGTTTTTT. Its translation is CSASDRATEKLFF.